This T cell receptor beta chain was sequenced for a study of glioma-infiltrating T cells after dendritic cell vaccination. Study outcomes and limitations: TCR clonality showed no direct relationship with survival.

The CDR3 totals 13 residues. Germline values: CDR1 SGHVS, CDR2 FNYEAQ. The V end lost 4 bases, the J end lost 7 bases, and 8 bases lay between the germline ends. About this clone itself: The antigen is undetermined.

Isocitrate dehydrogenase mutation was absent in all glioblastoma patients. Data came from immunoSEQ multiplex PCR; TCRdb stores just in-frame clones and leaves some out. The sample gives roughly 96,000 clones, roughly three quarters of which show up once; over 5% is in the top ten. This TCR came from a human donor with glioblastoma. The rearrangement links TRBV7-6 to TRBJ1-6; D might be TRBD1 (6 bases). Material: blood, obtained before dendritic cell vaccination. The CDR3 DNA follows: TGTGCCAGCAGCTCAACAGGGAATTCACCCCTCCACTTT. This codes for CASSSTGNSPLHF.